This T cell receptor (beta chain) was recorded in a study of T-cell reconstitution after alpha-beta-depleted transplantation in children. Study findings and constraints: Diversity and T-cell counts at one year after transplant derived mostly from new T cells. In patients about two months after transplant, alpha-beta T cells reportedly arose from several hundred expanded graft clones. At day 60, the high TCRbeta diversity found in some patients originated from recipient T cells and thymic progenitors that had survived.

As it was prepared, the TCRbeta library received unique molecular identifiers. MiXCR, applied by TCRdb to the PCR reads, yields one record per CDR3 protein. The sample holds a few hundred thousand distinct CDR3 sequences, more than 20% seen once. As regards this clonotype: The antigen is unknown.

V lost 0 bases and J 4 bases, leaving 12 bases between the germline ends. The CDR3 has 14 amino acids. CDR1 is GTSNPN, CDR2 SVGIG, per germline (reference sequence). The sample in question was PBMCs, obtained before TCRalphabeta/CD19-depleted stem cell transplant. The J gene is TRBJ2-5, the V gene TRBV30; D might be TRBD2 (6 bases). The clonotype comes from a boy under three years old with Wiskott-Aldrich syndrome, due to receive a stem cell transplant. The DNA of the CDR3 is TGTGCCTGGAGTGTAGGTTTGGGGGGAGAGACCCAGTACTTC. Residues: CAWSVGLGGETQYF.